This is a list of T cell receptor beta chains from one sample in a study of blood T cells in healthy people across ages. TCRdb re-called the 5' RACE reads through MiXCR, storing one row per CDR3 protein. The sample yields around 1.5 million distinct CDR3 sequences, approximately 59% seen once. The sample was blood. The receptors stem from a young man in good health. Each CDR3 is given with its conserved first and last residue. The order of the fields is V gene, J gene, D gene, CDR3 protein. A D gene is named only where the DNA matches it firmly.

>TRBV7-8|-|TRBD1
CASSPETGPHEQYF
>TRBV7-2|TRBJ1-1|TRBD1
CASSFNTGANTEAFF
>TRBV18|TRBJ2-5|-
CASSPRQDGETQYF
>TRBV29-1|TRBJ2-3|TRBD2
CSVDLSGSIDTQYF
>TRBV7-2|TRBJ1-4|-
CASSFQGSREKLFF
>TRBV6-1|TRBJ2-1|TRBD1
CASSEVRGLSDEQFF
>TRBV28|TRBJ1-5|-
CASSRTYGNQPQHF
>TRBV7-2|TRBJ2-7|-
CASSSRPGAAYEQYF
>TRBV11-1|TRBJ2-1|-
CASSSGIEADNEQFF
>TRBV10-1|TRBJ1-1|-
CASSQARSVTEAFF
>TRBV29-1|TRBJ2-6|-
CRRGSGANVLTF
>TRBV6-1|TRBJ1-5|-
CASRAEVWSQPQHF
>TRBV4-3|TRBJ2-1|-
CASSQGLGYQIAYNEQFF
>TRBV7-8|TRBJ2-7|-
CASSRISMYEQYF
>TRBV5-1|TRBJ1-1|TRBD1
CASSSHKGQGWTEAFF
>TRBV12-3/TRBV12-4|TRBJ2-3|-
CASSLEIGPATDTQYF
>TRBV6-5|TRBJ1-2|TRBD1
CASSVAGTGGAGYTF
>TRBV4-1|TRBJ2-5|-
CASSQDGPAETQYF
>TRBV6-2/TRBV6-3|TRBJ2-1|TRBD2
CASSWLAGSEQFF
>TRBV18|TRBJ1-4|TRBD1
CASSPTGDNEKLFF
>TRBV6-4|TRBJ2-7|-
CAILRADYEQYF
>TRBV20-1|TRBJ2-1|TRBD2
CSATPGLANEQFF